These 10 T cell receptor beta chains came from one sample sequenced in a study of PD-L1 blockade in urothelial cancer. Sample time point: pretreatment peripheral blood. Profiling relied on immunoSEQ multiplex PCR, and the TCRdb table lists in-frame clones only, not all of them. The data contain tens of thousands of clones, roughly 84% of them singletons. The source was PBMCs, collected around atezolizumab (anti-PD-L1) treatment. Every receptor here comes from a man aged 55 to 70 with urothelial cancer.

This clone was counted a single time. The CDR3 here is CASSLPRGLADTQYF. CDR3 nucleotide sequence: TGTGCCAGCAGCTTACCGAGGGGGCTAGCAGATACGCAGTATTTT. This chain joins TRBV7-3 and TRBJ2-3; TRBD1 agrees at 7 bases. V was pared by 2 bases and J by 4 bases, with 6 bases of the junction left unmatched. Germline V CDR1 and CDR2: SGHTA, FQGTGA. The length of the CDR3 is 15 residues.

This chain uses TRBV7-2 with TRBJ2-2; 13 positions agree with TRBD2. The CDR3 length is 17 residues. Germline CDR1 is SGHTA and CDR2 is FQGNSA. The ends lost 5 bases at V and 4 bases at J; junction bases unmatched: 7. CDR3 sequence reads: CASSRSGTSGITGELFF. The CDR3 nucleotides are TGTGCCAGCAGCAGATCTGGGACTAGCGGGATCACCGGGGAGCTGTTTTTT.

The chain employs TRBV27 and TRBJ1-5; 8 bases line up with TRBD1. Germline V gene lookup returns CDR1 MNHEY and CDR2 SMNVEV (reference sequence). The CDR3 spans 12 residues. The trim removed 5 bases at V and 9 bases at J, leaving 3 bases unmatched. Here the CDR3 reads CASSRDRGPQHF. DNA for the CDR3: TGTGCCAGCAGTAGAGACAGGGGGCCCCAGCATTTT.

This clone was observed once. This chain links TRBV6-1 with TRBJ2-7, with D possibly matching TRBD1 (6 bases). Germline CDR1 reads MNHNS; CDR2 reads SASEGT. The CDR3 runs to 16 residues. V was trimmed by 0 bases and J by 2 bases, leaving 14 bases between them. The CDR3 sequence: CASSEASPGAPYEQYF. CDR3 nucleotides: TGTGCCAGCAGTGAAGCGTCACCAGGGGCTCCCTACGAGCAGTACTTC.

This clone turned up a few times. V and J are TRBV5-1 and TRBJ2-4; D remains unclear. Trimming removed 1 base at V and 7 bases at J, with 15 bases between. The germline V gene encodes CDR1 SGHRS and CDR2 YFSETQ. The CDR3 totals 15 residues. CDR3 amino acids: CASSLSSGGWNIQYF. The CDR3 DNA follows: TGCGCCAGCAGCTTGTCTTCGGGTGGCTGGAACATTCAGTACTTC.

This clone turned up a few times. The V gene is TRBV4-2, the J gene TRBJ1-5; 10 nucleotides agree with TRBD1. CDR1 is LGHNA, CDR2 YNFKEQ, per germline. The ends lost 0 bases at V and 7 bases at J; junction bases unmatched: 0. There are 14 residues in the CDR3. CDR3 nucleotide sequence: TGTGCCAGCAGCCAAGAGGACAGGGGGCAGCCCCAGCATTTT. This gives the protein CASSQEDRGQPQHF.

The genes are TRBV11-2 and TRBJ2-7; D may be TRBD2 (5 bases). The CDR3 consists of 17 residues. The germline V gene has CDR1 SGHAT and CDR2 FQNNGV. Between the trimmed V and J ends, which lost 3 bases and 0 bases, there was a span of 18 bases. The CDR3 region is CASSFDWTSFSSYEQYF. The CDR3 nucleotides are TGTGCCAGCAGCTTTGATTGGACTTCCTTTTCCTCCTACGAGCAGTACTTC.

The CDR3 bases are TGTGCCAGCAGTCGAGCGGGGAGCTCCTACGAGCAGTACTTC. Amino acid sequence: CASSRAGSSYEQYF. V and J are TRBV28 and TRBJ2-7; 7 bases map to TRBD2. In germline, CDR1 is MDHEN, CDR2 SYDVKM. The V segment lost 5 bases and the J segment 0 bases; nucleotides outside the gene matches: 4. The CDR3 is 14 amino acids.

The chain combines TRBV27 with TRBJ2-3; 8 bases are a match to TRBD1. CDR3 length equals 15 residues. V shed 4 bases, J shed 2 bases, and the junction held 5 bases outside the gene matches. The V gene's germline CDR1 is MNHEY and CDR2 SMNVEV (reference sequence). CDR3 sequence (DNA): TGTGCCAGCAGTTCGGGGACAGGATTCACAGATACGCAGTATTTT. Protein: CASSSGTGFTDTQYF.

This chain uses TRBV5-1 with TRBJ2-7, with 9 bases lining up with TRBD2. V was pared by 4 bases and J by 0 bases, with 5 bases of the junction left unmatched. This CDR3 has 15 residues. The germline V gene encodes CDR1 SGHRS and CDR2 YFSETQ. The CDR3 here is CASSIGLAYSYEQYF. CDR3 DNA sequence: TGCGCCAGCAGCATAGGACTAGCGTACTCCTACGAGCAGTACTTC. Full variable domain (rest looked up from reference TRBV5-1 and TRBJ2-7): KAGVTQTPRYLIKTRGQQVTLSCSPISGHRSVSWYQQTPGQGLQFLFEYFSETQRNKGNFPGRFSGRQFSNSRSEMNVSTLELGDSALYLCASSIGLAYSYEQYFGPGTRLTVT.